The rows below give T cell receptor beta chains drawn from one sample of a study of blood T cells in healthy people across ages. TCRdb called the 5' RACE reads again in MiXCR, with one record for every CDR3 protein. Of about 1.7 million distinct CDR3 sequences listed, about 28% are singletons. Material: blood. Source of these receptors: a woman aged 30 to 39 in good health. Both conserved end residues are part of each CDR3. A D gene is named only where the DNA matches it firmly. Size values are once, few and many counts, or a class for expanded clones, and some rows have none.

d_gene: TRBD2; abundance: -; v_gene: TRBV6-2/TRBV6-3; j_gene: TRBJ2-1; CDR3nt: TGTGCCAGCAGTCCCAGGACTAGCGGGAGGGTCCGGGGTGAGCAGTTCTTC; CDR3aa: CASSPRTSGRVRGEQFF
d_gene: TRBD2; abundance: -; v_gene: TRBV30; j_gene: TRBJ2-5; CDR3nt: TGTGCCTGGAGCAACTTGGGACTAGGGGAGACCCAGTACTTC; CDR3aa: CAWSNLGLGETQYF
d_gene: -; abundance: many; v_gene: TRBV12-3/TRBV12-4; j_gene: TRBJ2-7; CDR3nt: TGTGCCAACGCCCCACTTAAGGGTAGCAACGAGCAGTACTTC; CDR3aa: CANAPLKGSNEQYF
d_gene: TRBD1; abundance: -; v_gene: TRBV20-1; j_gene: TRBJ1-2; CDR3nt: TGCAGTGCATATCGACAGGGAAAGTACGATGGCTACACCTTC; CDR3aa: CSAYRQGKYDGYTF
d_gene: TRBD2; abundance: -; v_gene: TRBV6-1; j_gene: TRBJ2-7; CDR3nt: TGTGCCAGCAGTGAAAAGCCTAGCGGGGAGGGGCGGAAGCAGTACTTC; CDR3aa: CASSEKPSGEGRKQYF
d_gene: -; abundance: -; v_gene: TRBV20-1; j_gene: TRBJ2-1; CDR3nt: TGCAGTGCTAGAGATCCGGGGGACCAAATCTACAATGAGCAGTTCTTC; CDR3aa: CSARDPGDQIYNEQFF
d_gene: -; abundance: many; v_gene: TRBV29-1; j_gene: TRBJ2-5; CDR3nt: TGCAGCGTTCAGGACCGGCAAGAGACCCAGTACTTC; CDR3aa: CSVQDRQETQYF
d_gene: -; abundance: -; v_gene: TRBV12-3/TRBV12-4; j_gene: TRBJ2-4; CDR3nt: TGTGCCAGCAGCAAACAGGCCAAAAACATTCAGTACTTC; CDR3aa: CASSKQAKNIQYF
d_gene: -; abundance: many; v_gene: TRBV4-1; j_gene: TRBJ2-6; CDR3nt: TGCGCCAGCAGCCAAGAGTATCAAATATCTGGGGCCAACGTCCTGACTTTC; CDR3aa: CASSQEYQISGANVLTF
d_gene: -; abundance: few; v_gene: TRBV29-1; j_gene: TRBJ2-1; CDR3nt: TGCAGCGTTGACCCCTTTGATGGTTACAATGAGCAGTTCTTC; CDR3aa: CSVDPFDGYNEQFF
d_gene: TRBD2; abundance: -; v_gene: TRBV25-1; j_gene: TRBJ2-1; CDR3nt: TGTGCCAGCAGTGAAATGTCTAGCGGGGAGCAGTTCTTC; CDR3aa: CASSEMSSGEQFF
d_gene: TRBD2; abundance: few; v_gene: TRBV7-2; j_gene: TRBJ2-5; CDR3nt: TGTGCCAGCAGCCCAGACCGGGAGGCAGGAGAGACCCAGTACTTC; CDR3aa: CASSPDREAGETQYF
d_gene: -; abundance: few; v_gene: TRBV5-1; j_gene: TRBJ2-5; CDR3nt: TGCGCCAGCAGCTTGATAGGAGGGAAAGAGACCCAGTACTTC; CDR3aa: CASSLIGGKETQYF
d_gene: TRBD2; abundance: -; v_gene: TRBV9; j_gene: TRBJ2-1; CDR3nt: TGTGCCAGCAGCGCACAAGGGACTAGCGGAATCAATGAGCAGTTCTTC; CDR3aa: CASSAQGTSGINEQFF
d_gene: -; abundance: few; v_gene: TRBV6-5; j_gene: TRBJ1-2; CDR3nt: TGTGCCGCGCAGGGGTCGGATGGCTACACCTTC; CDR3aa: CAAQGSDGYTF
d_gene: -; abundance: few; v_gene: TRBV12-3/TRBV12-4; j_gene: TRBJ1-2; CDR3nt: TGTGCCAGCAGGGACGGAACTAACTATGGCTACACCTTC; CDR3aa: CASRDGTNYGYTF
d_gene: -; abundance: once; v_gene: TRBV6-6; j_gene: TRBJ1-5; CDR3nt: TGTGCCAGCAGTTTCTCCACGAATCAGCCCCAGCATTTT; CDR3aa: CASSFSTNQPQHF
d_gene: TRBD1; abundance: few; v_gene: TRBV9; j_gene: TRBJ1-2; CDR3nt: TGTGCCTGCAGCGTAGATCGTCCCGGACAGGGTTCTAACTATGGCTACACCTTC; CDR3aa: CACSVDRPGQGSNYGYTF
d_gene: TRBD1; abundance: many; v_gene: TRBV7-9; j_gene: TRBJ2-1; CDR3nt: TGTGCCAGTCTCCTGAGGACAGGGTCCTACAATGAGCAGTTCTTC; CDR3aa: CASLLRTGSYNEQFF
d_gene: TRBD2; abundance: -; v_gene: TRBV29-1; j_gene: TRBJ2-1; CDR3nt: TGCAGCCTCTCTAGCGGGCTACATGTTGAGCAGTTCTTC; CDR3aa: CSLSSGLHVEQFF
d_gene: -; abundance: -; v_gene: TRBV7-6; j_gene: TRBJ2-2; CDR3nt: TGTGCCAGCAGCACCGCCATAACCGGGGAGCTGTTTTTT; CDR3aa: CASSTAITGELFF
d_gene: -; abundance: few; v_gene: TRBV6-2/TRBV6-3; j_gene: TRBJ2-7; CDR3nt: TGTGCCAGCAGTTACCCTTCAAACTACCGGGGCGAGCAGTACTTC; CDR3aa: CASSYPSNYRGEQYF
d_gene: -; abundance: few; v_gene: TRBV6-2/TRBV6-3; j_gene: TRBJ1-1; CDR3nt: TGTGCCAGCAGGCAGGGGATGGGGACTGAAGCTTTCTTT; CDR3aa: CASRQGMGTEAFF
d_gene: -; abundance: few; v_gene: TRBV20-1; j_gene: TRBJ1-2; CDR3nt: TGCAGTGCTAGAGATGTTTTGATTGGGGGCAGCTATGGCTACACCTTC; CDR3aa: CSARDVLIGGSYGYTF
d_gene: TRBD2; abundance: -; v_gene: TRBV12-5; j_gene: TRBJ2-7; CDR3nt: TGTGCTAGTTCCCAACTAGCGGGAGCCGGCGAGCAGTACTTC; CDR3aa: CASSQLAGAGEQYF
d_gene: -; abundance: few; v_gene: TRBV20-1; j_gene: TRBJ2-1; CDR3nt: TGCAGTGCAACGAGGAACGGGAATGAGCAGTTCTTC; CDR3aa: CSATRNGNEQFF
d_gene: -; abundance: -; v_gene: TRBV28; j_gene: TRBJ1-6; CDR3nt: TGTGCCAGCAGTTCGGGCAGTTCACCCCTCCACTTT; CDR3aa: CASSSGSSPLHF
d_gene: -; abundance: many; v_gene: TRBV29-1; j_gene: TRBJ2-3; CDR3nt: TGCAGCGTTGTCACAGGGTCTGTAACAGATACGCAGTATTTT; CDR3aa: CSVVTGSVTDTQYF
d_gene: TRBD1; abundance: -; v_gene: TRBV6-5; j_gene: TRBJ2-7; CDR3nt: TGTGCCAGCTGTAACATTGTGGGGACAGGGGGTCTCTCCTACGAGCAGTACTTC; CDR3aa: CASCNIVGTGGLSYEQYF
d_gene: TRBD1; abundance: -; v_gene: TRBV9; j_gene: TRBJ2-2; CDR3nt: TGTGCCAGCAGCAGATCCCCGATAGGGGGCAACGCCGGGGAGCTGTTTTTT; CDR3aa: CASSRSPIGGNAGELFF
d_gene: -; abundance: -; v_gene: TRBV19; j_gene: TRBJ2-2; CDR3nt: TGTGCCAGTAGAGGGACCGGGGAGCGGTTTTTT; CDR3aa: CASRGTGERFF
d_gene: -; abundance: -; v_gene: TRBV30; j_gene: TRBJ1-5; CDR3nt: TGTGCCTGGAGTGTTGGGACACTCAATCAGCCCCAGCATTTT; CDR3aa: CAWSVGTLNQPQHF
d_gene: -; abundance: many; v_gene: TRBV29-1; j_gene: TRBJ1-2; CDR3nt: TGCAGCGTTGTCCGCCCGGAGGAGTACGGCTACACCTTC; CDR3aa: CSVVRPEEYGYTF
d_gene: -; abundance: -; v_gene: TRBV5-6; j_gene: TRBJ1-1; CDR3nt: TGTGCCAGCACCGATCAAGCCCGCGGGTCGAACACTGAAGCTTTCTTT; CDR3aa: CASTDQARGSNTEAFF
d_gene: TRBD1; abundance: -; v_gene: TRBV10-3; j_gene: TRBJ2-1; CDR3nt: TGTGCCACCTTGGGGACAGGGGCTCAGCGGAATGAGCAGTTCTTC; CDR3aa: CATLGTGAQRNEQFF
d_gene: -; abundance: few; v_gene: TRBV6-5; j_gene: TRBJ1-2; CDR3nt: TGTGCCAGCAGTTACCGTGACCGCTATGGCTACACCTTC; CDR3aa: CASSYRDRYGYTF
d_gene: -; abundance: few; v_gene: TRBV7-9; j_gene: TRBJ1-5; CDR3nt: TGTGCCAGCAGCTTTTTGGAGGACTTGGATCAGCCCCAGCATTTT; CDR3aa: CASSFLEDLDQPQHF
d_gene: TRBD2; abundance: many; v_gene: TRBV7-3; j_gene: TRBJ2-7; CDR3nt: TGTGCCAGCAGTCATAGCGGGGGGGCCTACGAGCAGTACTTC; CDR3aa: CASSHSGGAYEQYF
d_gene: TRBD2; abundance: once; v_gene: TRBV7-8; j_gene: TRBJ2-4; CDR3nt: TGTGCCAGCAGCATTAGCGGGAGGGACGCCAAAAACATTCAGTACTTC; CDR3aa: CASSISGRDAKNIQYF
d_gene: -; abundance: few; v_gene: TRBV20-1; j_gene: TRBJ1-2; CDR3nt: TGCAGTGCTAGAGATGGGGGGATCTATGGCTACACCTTC; CDR3aa: CSARDGGIYGYTF
d_gene: TRBD2; abundance: many; v_gene: TRBV20-1; j_gene: TRBJ2-7; CDR3nt: TGCAGTGCTCCTACTAGCGGGAGCTCCTACGAGCAGTACTTC; CDR3aa: CSAPTSGSSYEQYF
d_gene: TRBD2; abundance: -; v_gene: TRBV7-9; j_gene: TRBJ2-7; CDR3nt: TGTGCCAGCAGCTCCCCGGGACTAGTCTACGAGCAGTACTTC; CDR3aa: CASSSPGLVYEQYF
d_gene: -; abundance: few; v_gene: TRBV27; j_gene: TRBJ2-7; CDR3nt: TGTGCCAGCACCCAATCCGGGAGTTCCTACGAGCAGTACTTC; CDR3aa: CASTQSGSSYEQYF
d_gene: -; abundance: -; v_gene: TRBV7-2; j_gene: TRBJ1-1; CDR3nt: TGTGCCAGCAGCTTAAGACCGAGCGGGGCTTTCTTT; CDR3aa: CASSLRPSGAFF
d_gene: -; abundance: -; v_gene: TRBV5-1; j_gene: TRBJ2-1; CDR3nt: TGCGCCAGCAGCCCGCCGGAAGGGACGGTCAATGAGCAGTTCTTC; CDR3aa: CASSPPEGTVNEQFF
d_gene: TRBD2; abundance: few; v_gene: TRBV5-5; j_gene: TRBJ2-6; CDR3nt: TGTGCCAGCAGCTTGGACGGGGGGGCTGGGGCCAACGTCCTGACTTTC; CDR3aa: CASSLDGGAGANVLTF
d_gene: -; abundance: few; v_gene: TRBV5-5; j_gene: TRBJ2-1; CDR3nt: TGTGCCAGCAGCTTGGGGATGGGAAGCAATGAGCAGTTCTTC; CDR3aa: CASSLGMGSNEQFF
d_gene: TRBD1; abundance: -; v_gene: TRBV5-1; j_gene: TRBJ2-7; CDR3nt: TGCGCCAGCAGCTTCAACACAGGGGACGAGCAGTACTTC; CDR3aa: CASSFNTGDEQYF
d_gene: -; abundance: few; v_gene: TRBV9; j_gene: TRBJ2-5; CDR3nt: TGTGCCAGCAGCGTAGAGGTTGGCAGGGGGGGAGGGACCCAGTACTTC; CDR3aa: CASSVEVGRGGGTQYF
d_gene: -; abundance: -; v_gene: TRBV7-9; j_gene: TRBJ2-1; CDR3nt: TGTGCCAGCAGCACCCGACTAGTTCTCGGTGAGCAGTTCTTC; CDR3aa: CASSTRLVLGEQFF
d_gene: TRBD1; abundance: -; v_gene: TRBV20-1; j_gene: TRBJ1-1; CDR3nt: TGCAGTGCTAGATCACGGACAGGGATAACTTCGGAAGCTTTCTTT; CDR3aa: CSARSRTGITSEAFF